The 23 T cell receptor beta chains below all came from one sample that was sequenced in a study of read filtering for tumor transcriptome and immune sequencing (dated by TCRdb to 2020 to 2021). Sequencing instrument: Illumina HiSeq 4000. TCR libraries were constructed from about 400 ng RNA using the Immunoverse kit, and molecular barcoded adaptors covering alpha/delta and beta/gamma chains were employed. TCRdb handled the public reads itself, with Q25 trimming in fastp and clone calling in MiXCR, and kept productive beta chains. Under each unique CDR3 protein, matching rows form one entry showing the most common genes and DNA. The sample table records about 46,000 distinct CDR3 sequences; about a fifth of these occur just once. The ten largest make up over 35% of the sample. Sequencing was carried out using a population of CD138-negative cells sorted from bone marrow. The cell subset or site tag for this specimen amounts to: bone marrow mononuclear cells depleted of CD138+ plasma/myeloma cells by negative magnetic selection. Receptors were obtained from a donor aged 40 or over with multiple myeloma.

This clonotype was counted ten times or more. The rearrangement uses TRBV4-2 and TRBJ2-1, with 10 positions matching TRBD2. The V gene's germline CDR1 is LGHNA and CDR2 YNFKEQ. This CDR3 has 16 amino acids. V lost 0 bases and J lost 8; bases outside the gene matches: 7. CDR3 residues: CASSQEPASGGDEQFF. The CDR3 DNA reads TGTGCCAGCAGCCAAGAACCGGCTAGCGGGGGCGATGAGCAGTTCTTC.

Regarding this clonotype: One junction end does not reproduce the germline sequence, and a read error may be involved. The chain couples TRBV20-1 to TRBJ2-1; tentative D call: TRBD2 (5 bases). The CDR3 totals 15 residues. Looked up from germline, CDR1 is DFQATT and CDR2 is SNEGSKA (reference sequence). DNA of the CDR3: TGCAGTGCTACCCGGACTCTCGCAATGGGCAATGAGCAGTCCTTC. The encoded protein is CSATRTLAMGNEQSF.

This clonotype occurred a few times. The chain is built from TRBV25-1 and TRBJ2-7, with TRBD2 matching 12 bases. The CDR3 contains 15 residues. V was clipped by 5 bases and J by 5 bases; unmatched bases: 7. Germline CDR1 reads MGHDK; CDR2 reads SYGVNS. Here the CDR3 DNA reads TGTGCCAGCAGTAGTAGACTAGCGGGAGTGGACGAGCAGTACTTC. Its protein product is CASSSRLAGVDEQYF.

In its sample, this clonotype was seen many times. The chain employs TRBV12-3 or TRBV12-4 and TRBJ2-7; TRBD2 matches 10 bases. J was trimmed by 5 bases and V by 5 bases; bases with no gene match: 9. The CDR3 length is 15 residues. In nucleotides, the CDR3 is TGTGCCAGCAGTCTTACTAGCGGGAAGAATAACGAGCAGTACTTC. This translates into CASSLTSGKNNEQYF.

The chain combines TRBV15 with TRBJ1-5, with TRBD1 as a possible D gene (6 bases). The V gene's germline CDR1 is LNHNV and CDR2 YYDKDF (reference sequence). The V gene lost 1 base and the J gene lost 3 bases, with 16 bases spanning the gap. The CDR3 length is 17 residues. The CDR3 sequence: CATSRASQGRLNQPQHF. The CDR3 nucleotides read TGTGCCACCAGCAGAGCCTCACAGGGACGGCTCAATCAGCCCCAGCATTTT.

This clonotype was recorded at least ten times. V and J are TRBV7-2 and TRBJ1-5; D might be TRBD1 (5 bases). Germline CDR1 is SGHTA and CDR2 is FQGNSA. Between the trimmed V and J ends, which lost 2 bases and 2 bases, there was a span of 10 bases. The CDR3 totals 15 residues. CDR3 loop: CASSLQGGGNQPQHF. The CDR3 DNA follows: TGTGCCAGCAGCTTACAGGGCGGGGGCAATCAGCCCCAGCATTTT. The full variable domain, its missing parts supplied by reference TRBV7-2 and TRBJ1-5, is GAGVSQSPSNKVTEKGKDVELRCDPISGHTALYWYRQSLGQGLEFLIYFQGNSAPDKSGLPSDRFSAERTGGSVSTLTIQRTQQEDSAVYLCASSLQGGGNQPQHFGDGTRLSIL.

This clonotype has at least ten counts. The chain uses TRBV7-2 and TRBJ2-3; 14 nucleotides agree with TRBD2. The CDR3 length is 16 residues. The germline V gene has CDR1 SGHTA and CDR2 FQGNSA. The V and J ends lost 4 bases and 2 bases, in that order; junction bases with no gene match: 2. The CDR3 coding sequence is TGTGCCAGCAGCTCGGGACTAGCGGGAGCCACAGATACGCAGTATTTT. Translated, it gives CASSSGLAGATDTQYF.

This clonotype showed up just a few times. This chain joins TRBV29-1 and TRBJ2-2, with 14 bases matching TRBD2. The CDR3 has 18 amino acids. The ends lost 3 bases at V and 7 bases at J; junction bases unmatched: 13. The germline CDR1 and CDR2 sequences are SQVTM and ANQGSEA. CDR3 in DNA: TGCAGCGTTGACCTTGGGACTAGCGGGAGAATGTTGGGCGGGGAGCTGTTTTTT. Translating it yields CSVDLGTSGRMLGGELFF.

This clonotype was detected ten times or more. The CDR3 DNA is TGTGCCAGCAGTTCCTCCGGGACAGGGGGCGACGAGCAGTACTTC. Residues: CASSSSGTGGDEQYF. V and J are TRBV6-2 or TRBV6-3 and TRBJ2-7, with 12 nucleotides matching TRBD1. V was clipped by 4 bases and J by 5 bases; unmatched bases: 6. CDR1 and CDR2 from the germline V gene are MNHEY and SVGEGT. The CDR3 has 15 residues.

There are many counts of this clonotype. The J gene is TRBJ1-6, the V gene TRBV12-3 or TRBV12-4; no clear D gene. The CDR3 totals 13 residues. The V end lost 6 bases, the J end lost 9 bases, and 12 bases lay between the germline ends. CDR3 sequence reads: CASSLLTGSPLHF. The CDR3 coding sequence is TGTGCCAGCAGCCTCCTCACGGGTTCACCCCTCCACTTT.

This clonotype was seen repeatedly, ten times or more. The V gene is TRBV19, the J gene TRBJ2-4; 7 positions match TRBD2. Germline CDR1 reads LNHDA; CDR2 reads SQIVND (reference sequence). With 0 bases clipped from V and 3 bases from J, the junction kept 8 bases outside the gene matches. The CDR3 length is 17 residues. The CDR3: CASSIDREAGRKNIQYF. In DNA form, the CDR3 reads TGTGCCAGTAGTATAGATCGTGAAGCGGGACGCAAAAACATTCAGTACTTC. Combining the CDR3 with reference TRBV19 and TRBJ2-4 gives the whole variable domain DGGITQSPKYLFRKEGQNVTLSCEQNLNHDAMYWYRQDPGQGLRLIYYSQIVNDFQKGDIAEGYSVSREKKESFPLTVTSAQKNPTAFYLCASSIDREAGRKNIQYFGAGTRLSVL.

The chain links TRBV11-2 to TRBJ2-1, with D perhaps TRBD2 (6 bases). Trimming removed 1 base at V and 4 bases at J, with 8 bases between. Germline V CDR1 and CDR2: SGHAT, FQNNGV. This CDR3 is 14 amino acids long. CDR3 bases: TGTGCCAGCAGCTTAGCGGGAGATTACAATGAGCAGTTCTTC. Protein sequence: CASSLAGDYNEQFF. The full variable domain, with the rest looked up from reference TRBV11-2 and TRBJ2-1, is EAGVAQSPRYKIIEKRQSVAFWCNPISGHATLYWYQQILGQGPKLLIQFQNNGVVDDSQLPKDRFSAERLKGVDSTLKIQPAKLEDSAVYLCASSLAGDYNEQFFGPGTRLTVL.

This clonotype was picked up many times. This chain uses TRBV18 with TRBJ1-1; a weak D match, TRBD1 (5 bases). The CDR3 is 13 residues long. Germline V gene data show CDR1 as KGHSH and CDR2 as LQKENI. The germline V and J ends were trimmed by 2 bases and 9 bases, with 13 bases remaining between them. The CDR3 DNA follows: TGTGCCAGCTCACCAGATGGGACTGCTAAAGCTTTCTTT. Amino acid sequence: CASSPDGTAKAFF.

V is TRBV11-2 and J is TRBJ2-6; D gene unclear. Trimming took 3 bases from V and 0 from J, leaving 6 bases between them. Per the germline V gene, CDR1 is SGHAT and CDR2 is FQNNGV. This CDR3 comprises 15 residues. CDR3 in amino acids: CASSFFRSGANVLTF. The DNA of the CDR3 is TGTGCCAGCAGCTTTTTTCGCTCTGGGGCCAACGTCCTGACTTTC.

The table lists this clonotype with many counts. The rearrangement links TRBV28 to TRBJ2-2; D possibly corresponds to TRBD2 (5 bases). The V end lost 4 bases, the J end lost 1 base, and 7 bases lay between the germline ends. The CDR3 loop spans 14 amino acids. CDR1 and CDR2 (germline): MDHEN, SYDVKM. Written as DNA, the CDR3 is TGTGCCAGCAGTTCGGACTTGAACACCGGGGAGCTGTTTTTT. It encodes CASSSDLNTGELFF.

This clonotype came up many times. The V gene is TRBV6-2 or TRBV6-3, the J gene TRBJ2-7; TRBD2 matches at 10 bases. Trimming removed 6 bases from V and 0 bases from J; junction bases left unmatched: 5. CDR1 MNHEY and CDR2 SVGEGT come from the germline V gene. CDR3 length: 15 residues. The CDR3 DNA sequence: TGTGCCAGCAGAACTAGCGGGGCGAGCTCCTACGAGCAGTACTTC. Protein sequence: CASRTSGASSYEQYF.

The chain joins TRBV12-3 or TRBV12-4 to TRBJ2-1, with 10 bases that match TRBD2. The CDR3 runs to 15 residues. The ends lost 7 bases at V and 12 bases at J; junction bases unmatched: 15. CDR3 sequence (DNA): TGTGCCAGCACCTTACCAGCGGGGGGGTTGGGAGGGCAGTTCTTC. This sequence encodes CASTLPAGGLGGQFF.

This clonotype was seen many times. This chain joins TRBV10-3 and TRBJ2-1, with 11 nucleotides matching TRBD1. CDR1 is ENHRY, CDR2 SYGVKD, per germline. CDR3 length: 15 residues. After removal of 7 bases from V and 5 bases from J, the junction contained 7 bases not matched to a gene. The CDR3 here is CAIKGQGAINNEQFF. The CDR3 DNA reads as TGTGCCATCAAAGGACAGGGGGCTATCAACAATGAGCAGTTCTTC.

In this sample, this clonotype turned up a few times. The chain links TRBV11-2 to TRBJ2-3; 10 bases match TRBD2. This CDR3 spans 16 amino acids. V shed 5 bases, J shed 2 bases, and the junction held 7 bases outside the gene matches. The germline gives CDR1 SGHAT, CDR2 FQNNGV. The CDR3 loop reads CASSLRTSGFTDTQYF. The CDR3 nucleotides read TGTGCCAGCAGCCTACGGACTAGCGGATTCACAGATACGCAGTATTTT.

The V and J genes are TRBV12-3 or TRBV12-4 and TRBJ2-7; maybe TRBD2 (6 bases). CDR3 length: 14 amino acids. V was cut by 3 bases and J by 6 bases, with 15 bases left in between. The CDR3: CASSFVAETTEQYF. The CDR3, as DNA: TGTGCCAGCAGTTTTGTAGCGGAGACCACCGAGCAGTACTTC.

With respect to this clonotype: Being one base from a much bigger clone, this may be a read error. The chain carries TRBV6-1 and TRBJ1-1; the match to TRBD1 covers 7 bases. The CDR3 has 12 residues. In germline, CDR1 is MNHNS, CDR2 SASEGT. The CDR3 here is CASSMGQLEALF. The DNA of the CDR3 is TGTGCCAGCAGCATGGGACAGCTTGAAGCTCTCTTT.

This clonotype came up many times. The chain links TRBV14 to TRBJ2-1; the D is unclear. V was cut by 1 base and J by 5 bases, with 9 bases left in between. Germline CDR1 reads SGHDN; CDR2 reads FVKESK. The CDR3 is 14 residues long. CDR3 DNA sequence: TGTGCCAGCAGCCAAGGAGGAGTCGACAATGAGCAGTTCTTC. Amino acids: CASSQGGVDNEQFF.

This clonotype was recorded many times. The V call is TRBV10-3, the J call TRBJ2-1; the D is unclear. The germline V gene has CDR1 ENHRY and CDR2 SYGVKD. The CDR3 loop spans 13 amino acids. V was trimmed by 3 bases and J by 2 bases, leaving 5 bases between them. This CDR3 is CAISDATYNEQFF. The CDR3 DNA reads TGTGCCATCAGTGATGCAACCTACAATGAGCAGTTCTTC.